This T cell receptor (beta chain) derives from a study of blood T cell repertoires in COVID-19. This clone was seen a single time. Clones were sequenced by immunoSEQ multiplex PCR, and TCRdb holds only the in-frame ones, with some missing. This table has more than 300,000 clones, roughly 90% appearing once. The origin of this receptor is a woman in her twenties or thirties who had been exposed to COVID-19. Material for sequencing was PBMCs or T cells enriched from blood (not recorded which).

DNA of the CDR3: TGTGCCAGCAGCGTGGCAGGGGACCAGCCCCAGCATTTT. Translation: CASSVAGDQPQHF. V usage is TRBV9 and J usage is TRBJ1-5; D might be TRBD1 (6 bases). CDR1 is SGDLS, CDR2 YYNGEE, per germline. The CDR3 is 13 residues long. V was shortened by 2 bases and J by 7 bases, with 10 bases between the two germline ends.